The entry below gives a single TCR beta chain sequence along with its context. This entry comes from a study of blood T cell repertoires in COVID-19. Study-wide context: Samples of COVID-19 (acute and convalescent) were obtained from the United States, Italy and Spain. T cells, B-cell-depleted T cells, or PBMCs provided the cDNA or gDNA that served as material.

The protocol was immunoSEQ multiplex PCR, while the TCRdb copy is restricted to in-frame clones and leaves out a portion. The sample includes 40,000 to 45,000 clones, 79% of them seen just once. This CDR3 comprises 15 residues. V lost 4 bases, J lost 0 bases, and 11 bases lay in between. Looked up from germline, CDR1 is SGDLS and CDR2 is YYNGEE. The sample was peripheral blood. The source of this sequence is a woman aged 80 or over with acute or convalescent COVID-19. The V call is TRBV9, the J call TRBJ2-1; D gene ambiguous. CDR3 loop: CASSFRVSSYNEQFF. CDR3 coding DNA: TGTGCCAGCAGCTTCCGGGTTTCCTCCTACAATGAGCAGTTCTTC.